These T cell receptor beta chains were read from a single sample in a study of regulatory T cells in long-lasting Graves disease. One entry per CDR3 protein, called by TCRdb with MiXCR from the multiplex PCR reads. The table lists 500,000 or so distinct CDR3 sequences, about 16% of them singletons. These data are also associated with another study on T cells in Graves' hyperthyroidism and ophthalmopathy.

The material sequenced was peripheral blood mononuclear cells (PBMCs), taken at new diagnosis, from a patient treated with antithyroid drugs. The source of these receptors is a woman aged 35 to 59 with Graves disease. Each CDR3 is given with its conserved first and last residue. A D gene is named only where the DNA matches it firmly. Some rows mark clone size as missing; the rest say once, few, many or name a class of expanded clone.

size,J,D,V,DNA,CDR3
few,TRBJ2-2,.,TRBV28,TGTGCCAGCAGTTTAATCGATGGGGGATATAGGGAGCTGTTTTTT,CASSLIDGGYRELFF
.,TRBJ1-2,.,TRBV28,TGTGCCAGCAGTTTGGCAGGGCGCGACGATTATGGCTACACCTTC,CASSLAGRDDYGYTF
few,TRBJ1-6,TRBD1,TRBV7-9,TGTGCCAGCAGCTCCACCGACAGGGGAGATTCACCCCTCCACTTT,CASSSTDRGDSPLHF
.,TRBJ2-7,TRBD1,TRBV4-1,TGCGCCAGCAGCCAAGCGTCGGACAGGGGATGGGAGCAGTACTTC,CASSQASDRGWEQYF
many,TRBJ1-2,.,TRBV6-1,TGTGCCAGCAGTAAGACTAACTATGGCTACACCTTC,CASSKTNYGYTF
many,TRBJ2-7,.,TRBV7-2,TGTGCCAGCAGCAACGACAGGTCCTACGAGCAGTACTTC,CASSNDRSYEQYF
few,TRBJ2-7,TRBD1,TRBV4-1,TGCGCCAGCAGCCAAGACCCCCCACGACAGGGATGGTACGAGCAGTACTTC,CASSQDPPRQGWYEQYF
.,TRBJ2-5,.,TRBV7-9,TGTGCCAGCAGCTTATGGGATGTCCAAGAGACCCAGTACTTC,CASSLWDVQETQYF
.,TRBJ2-1,.,TRBV20-1,TGCAGTGCTACCGACAGTGCAAGCTCCTACAATGAGCAGTTCTTC,CSATDSASSYNEQFF
.,TRBJ2-6,TRBD1,TRBV19,TGTGCCAGTAGTACTACCGGGACAGTCTCTGGGGCCAACGTCCTGACTTTC,CASSTTGTVSGANVLTF
few,TRBJ2-1,.,TRBV19,TGTGCCAGTAGTATTTATGGGGGGTCCTACAATGAGCAGTTCTTC,CASSIYGGSYNEQFF
many,TRBJ1-4,TRBD1,TRBV5-1,TGCGCCAGCAGCTGGATCGGGACAGATGAAAAACTGTTTTTT,CASSWIGTDEKLFF
.,TRBJ1-6,.,TRBV12-3/TRBV12-4,TGTGCCAGCAGCCCGACCCCCAATTCACCCCCCCACTTT,CASSPTPNSPPHF
.,TRBJ1-4,.,TRBV29-1,TGCAGCGCGGGGGATGCGCAAACTAATGAAAAACTGTTTTTT,CSAGDAQTNEKLFF
many,TRBJ2-7,TRBD2,TRBV6-1,TGTGCCAGCACCCCGGGACTAGCCGTTGTCTACGAGCAGTACTTC,CASTPGLAVVYEQYF
many,TRBJ2-3,.,TRBV6-1,TGTGCCAGCAGTGTGGCGAGCGGCCTCACAGATACGCAGTATTTT,CASSVASGLTDTQYF
few,TRBJ2-7,.,TRBV10-3,TGTGCCATCAGGGATGACAGCTCCTACGAGCAGTACTTC,CAIRDDSSYEQYF
many,TRBJ1-1,.,TRBV20-1,TGCAGTGCTAGAGATCGAGGGGGTATCACTGAAGCTTTCTTT,CSARDRGGITEAFF
many,TRBJ2-3,TRBD2,TRBV18,TGTGCCAGCTCACGACTAGCGGGGGGGATGCCAGATACGCAGTATTTT,CASSRLAGGMPDTQYF
.,TRBJ1-1,.,TRBV5-4,TGTGCCAGCGGCACGAGGTTGAGCACTGAAGCTTTCTTT,CASGTRLSTEAFF
many,TRBJ1-1,.,TRBV11-2,TGTGCCAGCAGCCCAAATACAGGGAATATAAATCAAAGAGCTTTCTTT,CASSPNTGNINQRAFF
.,TRBJ2-7,.,TRBV9,TGTGCCAGCAGCGTAGAGGGGAGCCCCTACGAGCAGTACTTC,CASSVEGSPYEQYF
many,TRBJ1-3,.,TRBV11-2,TGTGCCAGCAGGTTCGACGGCTCTGGAAACACCATATATTTT,CASRFDGSGNTIYF
.,TRBJ1-1,TRBD1,TRBV10-3,TGTGCCATCAGTGAGCAACAGGGGACGACTGAAGCTTTCTTT,CAISEQQGTTEAFF
many,TRBJ1-1,.,TRBV4-1,TGTGCCAGCAGCCAAGGTGGCGGGAACACTGAAGCTTTCTTT,CASSQGGGNTEAFF
.,TRBJ2-7,.,TRBV18,TGTGCCAGCTCACCCACCCATCTGGACGGGCAGTACTTC,CASSPTHLDGQYF
.,TRBJ2-3,TRBD2,TRBV7-9,TGTGCCAGCAGCTTACTAGCGGGGTCAGATACGCAGTATTTT,CASSLLAGSDTQYF
many,TRBJ1-4,.,TRBV12-3/TRBV12-4,TGTGCCAGCAGCCCAGAGGAGGAAAAACTGTTTTTT,CASSPEEEKLFF
many,TRBJ1-2,.,TRBV28,TGTGCCAGCAAGGCCTCTCAGAGGATTAACTATGGCTACACCTTC,CASKASQRINYGYTF
.,TRBJ1-6,.,TRBV6-9,TGTGCCAGCAGTTCCTCCATTCTCGGCCAAGGGCGGGGTTCACCCCTCCACTTT,CASSSSILGQGRGSPLHF
.,TRBJ1-1,.,TRBV30,TGTGCCGGAATATCGGACGGTTCTTTCAACACTGAAGCTTTCTTT,CAGISDGSFNTEAFF
many,TRBJ2-1,TRBD2,TRBV28,TGTGCCAGCAGTTCCGAGACTAGCGGGGGTACCTACAATGAGCAGTTCTTC,CASSSETSGGTYNEQFF
few,TRBJ2-3,TRBD2,TRBV7-8,TGTGCCAGCACCCCACCGGGTAGCGGGAGAACCTTTATAGATACGCAGTATTTT,CASTPPGSGRTFIDTQYF
many,TRBJ2-2,.,TRBV29-1,TGCAGCGTTGCGTCCAGGGACGGAACCGGGGAGCTGTTTTTT,CSVASRDGTGELFF
many,TRBJ1-2,.,TRBV6-2/TRBV6-3,TGTGCCAGCAGTTACTCGACAGTGTGGGATGGCTACACCTTC,CASSYSTVWDGYTF
.,TRBJ1-2,TRBD1,TRBV12-3/TRBV12-4,TGTGCCAGCACCGACAGGGGTGGCTACACCTTC,CASTDRGGYTF
few,TRBJ2-2,TRBD2,TRBV6-2/TRBV6-3,TGTGCCAGCAGACTCCCTCGTGGACTAGCGGCGAACACCGGGGAGCTGTTTTTT,CASRLPRGLAANTGELFF
.,TRBJ1-2,.,TRBV3-1,TGTGCCAGCAGCCAAGGGACGGCCGCGGGGGGCTACACCTTC,CASSQGTAAGGYTF
few,TRBJ2-2,TRBD2,TRBV9,TGTGCCAGCAGCGCCCAGCGGGGAATGGGGGAGCTGTTTTTT,CASSAQRGMGELFF
many,TRBJ1-5,.,TRBV12-3/TRBV12-4,TGTGCCAGCAGTTTGCAGCGGGGGAATCAGCCCCAGCATTTT,CASSLQRGNQPQHF
many,TRBJ2-5,.,TRBV5-6,TGTGCCAGCAGCTTGAAAAGTACAGGGCCTTCAGAGACCCAGTACTTC,CASSLKSTGPSETQYF
many,TRBJ2-7,.,TRBV7-9,TGTGCCAGCAGCTTAGCGGGGAACACCTACGAGCAGTACTTC,CASSLAGNTYEQYF
few,TRBJ1-5,.,TRBV5-6,TGTGCCAGCAGCAATTGGACCGATTATTGGCAGCCCCAGCATTTT,CASSNWTDYWQPQHF
many,TRBJ1-3,.,TRBV13,TGTGCCAGCAGCTTAGACACAGCTGGAAACACCATATATTTT,CASSLDTAGNTIYF
few,TRBJ2-5,.,TRBV19,TGTGCCAGTAGTAGCAACAGGGCGGGGATCCAAGAGACCCAGTACTTC,CASSSNRAGIQETQYF
many,TRBJ1-1,.,TRBV6-1,TGTGCCAGCAGCCGGGACTTCAACACTGAAGCTTTCTTT,CASSRDFNTEAFF
many,TRBJ2-7,.,TRBV5-1,TGCGCCAGCAGCTTACGGGTAATGAGCTACGAGCAGTACTTC,CASSLRVMSYEQYF
few,TRBJ2-7,.,TRBV4-1,TGCGCCAGCAGCCAAGATCCGGGGCCCTCCTACGAGCAGTACTTC,CASSQDPGPSYEQYF
many,TRBJ1-5,.,TRBV2,TGTGCCAGCAGTGATGTGGCAGGGAGCAATCAGCCCCAGCATTTT,CASSDVAGSNQPQHF
few,TRBJ2-2,.,TRBV15,TGTGCCACCAGCAGGCCGGGGCCTAACACCGGGGAGCTGTTTTTT,CATSRPGPNTGELFF
few,TRBJ2-7,.,TRBV7-2,TGTGCCAGCAGCTCCGGGCAGTCTGTCTCCTACGAGCAGTACTTC,CASSSGQSVSYEQYF
many,TRBJ1-1,.,TRBV12-3/TRBV12-4,TGTGCCAGCAAGCAGGGCTTCTCTGAAGCTTTCTTT,CASKQGFSEAFF